The 10 T cell receptor beta chains given below trace back to one sample, sequenced in a study of cytotoxic CD8 clonotypes in ibrutinib-treated CLL. Clones were read by immunoSEQ multiplex PCR, and TCRdb kept only the in-frame ones, dropping some. The sample contains just over 200,000 clones, 79% of which appear only once. Sequenced here: PBMCs, sampled after 12 months of ibrutinib treatment. Receptors were obtained from a human donor with chronic lymphocytic leukemia.

This chain links TRBV27 with TRBJ2-7; 7 bases match TRBD1. The CDR3 extends over 15 amino acids. Trimming cost V 7 bases and J 3 bases; bases outside gene matches: 12. CDR1 and CDR2 from the germline V gene are MNHEY and SMNVEV (reference sequence). This CDR3 is CASTKLKAGGYEQYF. The CDR3 nucleotides are TGTGCCAGCACAAAATTGAAGGCAGGGGGCTACGAGCAGTACTTC.

The V and J genes are TRBV11-2 and TRBJ2-2; D gene uncertain. Germline V gene lookup returns CDR1 SGHAT and CDR2 FQNNGV. This CDR3 is 14 amino acids long. The V end was cut by 8 bases, the J end by 6 bases, with 16 bases between. The CDR3 DNA reads as TGTGCCAGCGGATCCCCAGCTATAGCCGGGGAGCTGTTTTTT. This codes for CASGSPAIAGELFF.

The rearrangement joins TRBV30 to TRBJ1-1; weak D call: TRBD1 (6 bases). This CDR3 has 17 amino acids. V gave up 5 bases and J gave up 4 bases, with 26 bases separating them. CDR1 GTSNPN and CDR2 SVGIG come from the germline V gene (reference sequence). CDR3 coding DNA: TGTGCCTGGTGCGTAGGTTCCGCGGGGGGCCGGTGCACTGAAGCTTTCTTT. Its protein is CAWCVGSAGGRCTEAFF.

This sequence joins TRBV9 and TRBJ1-3, with a tentative D call TRBD1 (6 bases). The CDR3 sequence is 14 residues long. Trimming cost V 2 bases and J 4 bases, with 10 bases left between them. Germline V lookup: CDR1 SGDLS, CDR2 YYNGEE. CDR3 protein: CASSVGGPGNTIYF. CDR3 nucleotides: TGTGCCAGCAGCGTTGGGGGGCCCGGAAACACCATATATTTT.

This clone was seen a handful of times. Other nucleotide sequences from this sample produce the same CDR3. CDR3 nucleotide sequence: TGTGCCAGCAGCTTACGCCTCTACGAGCAGTACTTC. The encoded protein is CASSLRLYEQYF. The chain has TRBV13 and TRBJ2-7; D unclear. CDR1 is PRHDT and CDR2 is FYEKMQ in the germline V gene (reference sequence). This CDR3 comprises 12 residues. Trimming left V 2 bases short and J 3 bases short, with 5 bases between. Full variable domain (outside the CDR3, taken from reference TRBV13 and TRBJ2-7): AAGVIQSPRHLIKEKRETATLKCYPIPRHDTVYWYQQGPGQDPQFLISFYEKMQSDKGSIPDRFSAQQFSDYHSELNMSSLELGDSALYFCASSLRLYEQYFGPGTRLTVT.

The V and J genes are TRBV19 and TRBJ2-7; TRBD1 might be the D (6 bases). V gave up 3 bases and J gave up 4 bases, with 10 bases separating them. This CDR3 comprises 13 residues. Per the germline V gene, CDR1 is LNHDA and CDR2 is SQIVND (reference sequence). CDR3 sequence reads: CASSMTGMYEQYF. For the CDR3, the DNA is TGTGCCAGTAGTATGACAGGCATGTACGAGCAGTACTTC.

This chain connects TRBV15 to TRBJ1-5, with D uncertain. The germline gives CDR1 LNHNV, CDR2 YYDKDF (reference sequence). The CDR3 length is 13 residues. The V end was cut by 0 bases, the J end by 4 bases, with 4 bases between. CDR3 in DNA: TGTGCCACCAGCAGAGATCCAAATCAGCCCCAGCATTTT. The encoded protein is CATSRDPNQPQHF.

The V gene is TRBV5-1, the J gene TRBJ1-1, with D perhaps TRBD1 (5 bases). There are 16 residues in the CDR3. V lost 6 bases and J lost 0, with 18 bases in between. Germline lookup yields CDR1 SGHRS and CDR2 YFSETQ. The CDR3 nucleotides are TGCGCCAGCACCCAGGGTGTCGACAGAATGAACACTGAAGCTTTCTTT. This gives the protein CASTQGVDRMNTEAFF.

The chain couples TRBV7-3 to TRBJ1-1, with D hard to call. The CDR3 runs to 14 residues. The germline gives CDR1 SGHTA, CDR2 FQGTGA. V gave up 1 base and J gave up 3 bases, with 9 bases separating them. This CDR3 is CASSLSGRYTEAFF. The CDR3 nucleotides are TGTGCCAGCAGCTTAAGTGGGAGGTACACTGAAGCTTTCTTT. The full variable domain, with the rest looked up from reference TRBV7-3 and TRBJ1-1, is GAGVSQTPSNKVTEKGKYVELRCDPISGHTALYWYRQSLGQGPEFLIYFQGTGAADDSGLPNDRFFAVRPEGSVSTLKIQRTERGDSAVYLCASSLSGRYTEAFFGQGTRLTVV.

The rearrangement joins TRBV5-6 to TRBJ2-2; 8 bases fit TRBD1. After removal of 5 bases from V and 2 bases from J, the junction contained 8 bases not matched to a gene. Germline lookup yields CDR1 SGHDT and CDR2 YYEEEE. This CDR3 is 16 amino acids long. The CDR3 bases are TGTGCCAGCAGGGGGACAGGAGAACCCAACACCGGGGAGCTGTTTTTT. Amino acids: CASRGTGEPNTGELFF.